What follows are 31 T cell receptor beta chains derived from one specimen sequenced in a study of identical twins. TCRdb ran MiXCR on the 5' RACE reads and lists one entry per CDR3 protein. The sample contains 310,000 or so distinct CDR3 sequences, roughly 8.6% of which appear only once. This same sample was also part of a study on yellow fever vaccine responses in identical twins.

Specimen: memory (CD45RO+) T cells sorted from blood. These receptors came from a woman under 30 in good health.

This clonotype appeared a few times. The V gene is TRBV6-5, the J gene TRBJ1-2; no firm D call. The germline CDR1 and CDR2 sequences are MNHEY and SVGAGI. CDR3 size: 15 residues. V was shortened by 2 bases and J by 4 bases, with 14 bases between the two germline ends. The chain's CDR3 is CASSYPSAKTYGYTF. Here the CDR3 DNA reads TGTGCCAGCAGTTACCCCTCAGCTAAGACCTATGGCTACACCTTC.

This clonotype appeared a few times. The chain has TRBV20-1 and TRBJ2-1; D might be TRBD1 or TRBD2, each matching 6 bases. The CDR3 consists of 13 residues. CDR1 and CDR2 (germline): DFQATT, SNEGSKA (reference sequence). The V end lost 6 bases, the J end lost 8 bases, and 17 bases lay between the germline ends. The CDR3 bases are TGCAGTGCCCCGGGGGCGGGCACCCATGAGCAGTTCTTC. Amino acids: CSAPGAGTHEQFF.

This clonotype was observed at least ten times. The chain employs TRBV5-1 and TRBJ1-1; no firm D call. Germline V gives CDR1 SGHRS, CDR2 YFSETQ. Trimming removed 0 bases at V and 1 base at J, with 10 bases between. The CDR3 length is 15 residues. The CDR3 sequence: CASSLAQLRNTEAFF. The CDR3 DNA is TGCGCCAGCAGCTTGGCCCAACTGCGGAACACTGAAGCTTTCTTT. Full variable domain (remainder filled in from reference TRBV5-1 and TRBJ1-1): KAGVTQTPRYLIKTRGQQVTLSCSPISGHRSVSWYQQTPGQGLQFLFEYFSETQRNKGNFPGRFSGRQFSNSRSEMNVSTLELGDSALYLCASSLAQLRNTEAFFGQGTRLTVV.

The chain has TRBV24-1 and TRBJ2-5; 12 positions match TRBD2. The CDR3 is made up of 18 amino acids. V gave up 4 bases and J gave up 5 bases; unmatched junction bases: 13. The germline CDR1 and CDR2 sequences are KGHDR and SFDVKD. The CDR3 sequence: CATSDSAPTSGSYETQYF. CDR3 coding DNA: TGTGCCACCAGTGACTCCGCCCCGACTAGCGGGAGCTACGAGACCCAGTACTTC.

Only a few counts were recorded for this clonotype. The chain uses TRBV9 and TRBJ2-2; a weak D match, TRBD1 (6 bases). This CDR3 is built from 16 residues. Trimming removed 0 bases from V and 3 bases from J, with 12 bases in between. Germline CDR1 and CDR2: SGDLS and YYNGEE. The DNA of the CDR3 is TGTGCCAGCAGCGTAGTGGCAGGGGTCGACACCGGGGAGCTGTTTTTT. Amino acid sequence: CASSVVAGVDTGELFF.

Many counts were recorded for this clonotype. The chain joins TRBV6-1 to TRBJ2-1; TRBD2 agrees at 11 bases. Trimming at V came to 3 bases and at J to 8 bases, leaving 6 bases not matched to a gene. Germline lookup yields CDR1 MNHNS and CDR2 SASEGT. The CDR3 extends over 15 amino acids. CDR3 nucleotides: TGTGCCAGCAGTGACCGACTAGCGGGACCCGATGAGCAGTTCTTC. This codes for CASSDRLAGPDEQFF.

This chain joins TRBV7-2 and TRBJ2-1; 7 bases align to TRBD2. J was trimmed by 2 bases and V by 5 bases; bases with no gene match: 12. There are 17 residues in the CDR3. Germline V CDR1 and CDR2: SGHTA, FQGNSA. CDR3 in amino acids: CASSRLAAISPYNEQFF. CDR3 sequence (DNA): TGTGCCAGCAGCCGCCTAGCGGCGATAAGTCCCTACAATGAGCAGTTCTTC.

This clonotype was detected only a few times. V gene TRBV15 combines with J gene TRBJ2-7; TRBD1 is a possible D gene (6 bases). V lost 0 bases and J 0 bases, leaving 18 bases between the germline ends. The CDR3 has 18 amino acids. In germline, CDR1 is LNHNV, CDR2 YYDKDF (reference sequence). CDR3 loop: CATSRERTAGLASYEQYV. CDR3 coding DNA: TGTGCCACCAGCAGAGAAAGGACAGCAGGATTAGCCTCCTACGAGCAGTACGTC.

This clonotype was counted at least ten times. The gene calls are TRBV25-1 and TRBJ1-4; 7 bases are shared with TRBD1. The CDR3 contains 15 residues. J was trimmed by 4 bases and V by 6 bases; bases with no gene match: 8. CDR1 and CDR2 from the germline V gene are MGHDK and SYGVNS. The CDR3 bases are TGTGCCAGCAGCGCAGGGACAGCTTATAATGAAAAACTGTTTTTT. As protein: CASSAGTAYNEKLFF.

The V and J genes are TRBV2 and TRBJ2-1; TRBD2 aligns across 11 bases. The CDR3 loop spans 16 amino acids. The V segment lost 7 bases and the J segment 10 bases; nucleotides outside the gene matches: 15. CDR1 and CDR2 from the germline V gene are SNHLY and FYNNEI. The CDR3 loop is CASTPPSSGRLGEQFF. CDR3 coding DNA: TGTGCCAGCACTCCCCCCTCTAGCGGGAGGCTGGGAGAGCAGTTCTTC.

In this sample, this clonotype turned up many times. This chain uses TRBV12-3 or TRBV12-4 with TRBJ1-4, with D perhaps matching TRBD1 (6 bases). There are 17 residues in the CDR3. V was pared by 4 bases and J by 4 bases, with 19 bases between. The CDR3: CASSSRLDSWGNEKLFF. The CDR3 nucleotides read TGTGCCAGCAGTTCTAGGTTGGACAGCTGGGGTAATGAAAAACTGTTTTTT.

This clonotype was seen many times. The chain uses TRBV27 and TRBJ1-6, with 7 positions matching TRBD1. Per germline, CDR1 MNHEY and CDR2 SMNVEV (reference sequence). V lost 3 bases, J lost 4 bases, and 3 bases stayed unmatched. CDR3 size: 15 residues. The DNA of the CDR3 is TGTGCCAGCAGTTTCAGGACAGGATATAATTCACCCCTCCACTTT. Translation gives CASSFRTGYNSPLHF.

This clonotype was seen at least ten times. J is TRBJ1-6 and V is TRBV4-2; D not resolved. Looked up from germline, CDR1 is LGHNA and CDR2 is YNFKEQ. There are 13 residues in the CDR3. Trimming took off 0 bases at V and 8 bases at J, with 5 bases between the two ends. Here the CDR3 reads CASSQDMDSPLHF. Here the CDR3 DNA reads TGTGCCAGCAGCCAAGATATGGATTCACCCCTCCACTTT.

This chain links TRBV5-1 with TRBJ1-1; no clear D gene. V shed 1 base and J shed 4 bases, with 8 bases lying between them. The CDR3 loop spans 13 amino acids. CDR1 and CDR2 (germline): SGHRS, YFSETQ. CDR3 DNA sequence: TGCGCCAGCAGCTTGATGGCCCTCACTGAAGCTTTCTTT. Its protein is CASSLMALTEAFF.

This clonotype came up a few times. One end of the junction varies from germline; a read error may be responsible. CDR3 nucleotides: TGTGCCAGAAGTTTATTTCGGGCAGATGAGCAGTACTTC. Translation gives CARSLFRADEQYF. This rearrangement joins TRBV12-3 or TRBV12-4 to TRBJ2-7; D is ambiguous. The CDR3 is 13 amino acids.

The chain combines TRBV7-2 with TRBJ1-1, with a tentative D call TRBD1 (5 bases). V was shortened by 6 bases and J by 1 base, with 15 bases between the two germline ends. The V gene's germline CDR1 is SGHTA and CDR2 FQGNSA. The CDR3 sequence is 15 residues long. CDR3 in DNA: TGTGCCAGCAGACGAGACTGGGGCCGGAACACTGAAGCTTTCTTT. Translation: CASRRDWGRNTEAFF.

This clonotype appeared many times. The J gene is TRBJ1-3, the V gene TRBV5-1; no definite D call. The germline gives CDR1 SGHRS, CDR2 YFSETQ. The V end was cut by 0 bases, the J end by 2 bases, with 12 bases between. The CDR3 sequence is 16 residues long. The CDR3, as DNA: TGCGCCAGCAGCTTGGATTTCGGGTTTGCTGGAAACACCATATATTTT. Encoded protein: CASSLDFGFAGNTIYF.

This clonotype has ten or more counts. The chain links TRBV27 to TRBJ2-1; TRBD1 aligns across 9 bases. The ends lost 5 bases at V and 8 bases at J; junction bases unmatched: 13. The germline CDR1 and CDR2 sequences are MNHEY and SMNVEV (reference sequence). CDR3 length: 16 residues. The CDR3 sequence is CASSPPGTGIFHEQFF. DNA of the CDR3: TGTGCCAGCAGTCCGCCGGGGACAGGGATTTTCCATGAGCAGTTCTTC.

V usage is TRBV6-1 and J usage is TRBJ2-1; TRBD2 matches at 11 bases. Trimming took 2 bases from V and 13 from J; bases not matched to a gene: 16. The CDR3 is 17 residues long. Germline-derived CDR1 and CDR2 are MNHNS and SASEGT. CDR3 loop: CASSENLGSGGAGFQFF. The CDR3 nucleotides are TGTGCCAGCAGTGAAAATCTTGGTAGCGGGGGGGCCGGGTTTCAGTTCTTC.

The chain couples TRBV12-3 or TRBV12-4 to TRBJ1-6, with D perhaps TRBD1 (5 bases). V lost 3 bases to trimming and J lost 7 bases, with 13 bases between them. The CDR3 is 15 residues long. The CDR3 is CASSFGAGINSPLHF. DNA of the CDR3: TGTGCCAGCAGTTTCGGGGCAGGGATAAATTCACCCCTCCACTTT.

This chain links TRBV20-1 with TRBJ2-2; TRBD2 agrees at 11 bases. This CDR3 is built from 18 residues. Per the germline V gene, CDR1 is DFQATT and CDR2 is SNEGSKA (reference sequence). V shed 1 base and J 1 base; nucleotides not matched to a gene: 8. The CDR3 sequence is CSARAPGLAEGNTGELFF. For the CDR3, the DNA is TGCAGTGCTAGAGCCCCGGGACTAGCGGAGGGGAACACCGGGGAGCTGTTTTTT.

This clonotype has a count of ten or more. The V call is TRBV2, the J call TRBJ2-7, with D possibly matching TRBD1 (5 bases). This CDR3 region has 15 residues. Germline V gene data show CDR1 as SNHLY and CDR2 as FYNNEI. Trimming removed 6 bases from V and 3 bases from J, with 18 bases in between. The CDR3: CASSGSTGTSYEQYF. As DNA, the CDR3 is TGTGCCAGCAGCGGATCTACAGGAACGAGCTACGAGCAGTACTTC. The full variable domain, in which reference TRBV2 and TRBJ2-7 provide the parts outside the CDR3, is EPEVTQTPSHQVTQMGQEVILRCVPISNHLYFYWYRQILGQKVEFLVSFYNNEISEKSEIFDDQFSVERPDGSNFTLKIRSTKLEDSAMYFCASSGSTGTSYEQYFGPGTRLTVT.

The chain uses TRBV3-1 and TRBJ2-7; D uncertain. Germline-derived CDR1 and CDR2 are LGHDT and YNNKEL (reference sequence). The CDR3 extends over 13 amino acids. Trimming took off 2 bases at V and 6 bases at J, with 11 bases between the two ends. CDR3 in DNA: TGTGCCAGCAGCCAAACCCCCGCTAGCGAGCAGTACTTC. It encodes CASSQTPASEQYF.

This clonotype showed up just a few times. The V and J genes are TRBV5-1 and TRBJ2-7, with unresolved D. This CDR3 contains 13 residues. The V and J ends lost 0 bases and 6 bases respectively, with 10 bases between them. CDR1 is SGHRS and CDR2 is YFSETQ in the germline V gene. This CDR3 reads CASSLANRVEQYF. CDR3 in DNA: TGCGCCAGCAGCTTGGCCAATCGGGTCGAGCAGTACTTC.

This clonotype was counted ten times or more. V gene TRBV12-3 or TRBV12-4 combines with J gene TRBJ1-1; perhaps TRBD1 as D (6 bases). The V and J ends lost 7 bases and 7 bases respectively, with 19 bases between them. This CDR3 contains 14 residues. In nucleotides, the CDR3 is TGTGCCAGCATCCCGGGACAAAGGAATCATGAAGCTTTCTTT. This sequence encodes CASIPGQRNHEAFF.

The V call is TRBV7-8, the J call TRBJ2-3, with 7 bases matching TRBD2. This CDR3 comprises 16 residues. Trimming removed 2 bases from V and 1 base from J; junction bases left unmatched: 6. The germline gives CDR1 SGHVS, CDR2 FQNEAQ. CDR3 in amino acids: CASSLSGGGGTDTQYF. In nucleotides, the CDR3 is TGTGCCAGCAGCTTATCGGGGGGAGGGGGCACAGATACGCAGTATTTT.

The chain recombines TRBV5-6 with TRBJ2-3; D may be TRBD1 (5 bases). This CDR3 is 12 amino acids long. Germline V gives CDR1 SGHDT, CDR2 YYEEEE. Between the trimmed V and J ends, which lost 0 bases and 9 bases, there was a span of 8 bases. DNA of the CDR3: TGTGCCAGCAGCTTGGGACAGATAACGCAGTATTTT. Translated, it gives CASSLGQITQYF. Based on the CDR3 plus reference TRBV5-6 and TRBJ2-3, the full variable domain is DAGVTQSPTHLIKTRGQQVTLRCSPKSGHDTVSWYQQALGQGPQFIFQYYEEEERQRGNFPDRFSGHQFPNYSSELNVNALLLGDSALYLCASSLGQITQYFGPGTRLTVL.

V and J are TRBV6-1 and TRBJ1-2, with 9 bases that match TRBD1. Germline V gene sequence: CDR1 MNHNS, CDR2 SASEGT. V shed 7 bases and J 4 bases; nucleotides not matched to a gene: 10. This CDR3 region has 15 residues. CDR3 nucleotides: TGTGCCAGCACCCCACGGGACAGGGCCTTCTATGGCTACACCTTC. This codes for CASTPRDRAFYGYTF.

This clonotype was observed at least ten times. This rearrangement joins TRBV12-3 or TRBV12-4 to TRBJ2-1; D unresolved. The CDR3 is 12 amino acids. The V end was cut by 6 bases, the J end by 4 bases, with 7 bases between. As DNA, the CDR3 is TGTGCCAGCAGCATAGGGTACAATGAGCAGTTCTTC. This gives the protein CASSIGYNEQFF.

This clonotype was picked up many times. CDR3 DNA: TGTGCCAGCAGCATCCCCGGGACAGGGCCGTCACCCCTCCACTTT. Translation: CASSIPGTGPSPLHF. This sequence joins TRBV12-3 or TRBV12-4 and TRBJ1-6; TRBD1 agrees at 9 bases. This CDR3 is built from 15 residues. The V segment lost 6 bases and the J segment 10 bases; nucleotides outside the gene matches: 10.

This clonotype occurred many times. The J gene is TRBJ1-3, the V gene TRBV3-1; 7 bases map to TRBD1. The CDR3 has 15 amino acids. Germline values: CDR1 LGHDT, CDR2 YNNKEL (reference sequence). After removal of 7 bases from V and 0 bases from J, the junction contained 6 bases not matched to a gene. The CDR3 is CASTRDSYSGNTIYF. In DNA form, the CDR3 reads TGTGCCAGCACGCGGGACAGTTACTCTGGAAACACCATATATTTT.